This TCR beta chain was profiled in a study of identical twins. General study results and limits: Cord blood beta clonotypes present at high abundance carried fewer insertions; no such pattern appeared in memory repertoires.

TCRdb reprocessed the 5' RACE reads via MiXCR and lists one record per CDR3 protein. The data show 450,000 or so distinct CDR3 sequences, over 11% seen once. The CDR3 length is 15 residues. Trimming removed 0 bases at V and 1 base at J, with 10 bases between. Germline CDR1 LGHNA, CDR2 YSLEER. A few counts support this clonotype. Its antigen is unknown. These records were also assigned to another study, of yellow fever vaccine responses in identical twins.

The receptor comes from a woman in her late teens or twenties in good health. Sequenced input: CD4+ T cells sorted from blood. J is TRBJ2-7 and V is TRBV4-3; no reliable D call. CDR3 residues: CASSQDLRVSYEQYF. The CDR3 DNA reads as TGCGCCAGCAGCCAAGATCTACGGGTGTCCTACGAGCAGTACTTC.